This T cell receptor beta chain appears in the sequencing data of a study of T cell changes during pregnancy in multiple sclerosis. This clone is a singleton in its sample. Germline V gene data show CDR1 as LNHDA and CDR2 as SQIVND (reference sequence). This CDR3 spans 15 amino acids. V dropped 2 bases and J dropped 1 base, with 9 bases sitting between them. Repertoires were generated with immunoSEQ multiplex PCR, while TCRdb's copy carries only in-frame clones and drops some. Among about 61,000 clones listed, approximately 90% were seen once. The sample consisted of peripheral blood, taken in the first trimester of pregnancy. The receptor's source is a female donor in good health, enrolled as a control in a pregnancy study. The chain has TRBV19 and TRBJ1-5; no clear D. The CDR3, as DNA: TGTGCCAGTAGTATAAGCCACCTAAGCAATCAGCCCCAGCATTTT. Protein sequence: CASSISHLSNQPQHF.